Listed below are T cell receptor beta chains from one sample, sequenced in a study of human T cells and chemical hapten exposure. A single record per CDR3 protein comes from TCRdb applying MiXCR to the RACE reads. The sample includes more than 300,000 distinct CDR3 sequences, 5% to 6.5% of them seen just once. Sequenced material: whole blood, taken in connection with sensitization to the hapten diphenylcyclopropenone (DPC). These receptors were obtained from a woman aged 18-29 years with alopecia areata. Some clones in this sample may be carry-over from other donors' samples. Each CDR3 is given with its conserved first and last residue. D genes are given only for firm matches. Clone size is stated in some rows and not others, as once, few, many or a class when expanded.

cdr3_nt: TGCGCCAGCAGCTTATATGCGGAGGCCGCAGCTAACTATGGCTACACCTTC; cdr3_aa: CASSLYAEAAANYGYTF; d_call: -; v_call: TRBV5-1; j_call: TRBJ1-2; clone_size: -
cdr3_nt: TGCAGTGCCCCCACCCTGGATGAGGCGGAGGGAAAACTGTTTTTT; cdr3_aa: CSAPTLDEAEGKLFF; d_call: -; v_call: TRBV20-1; j_call: TRBJ1-4; clone_size: -
cdr3_nt: TGTGCCAGCAGCTTGGGAGGGGGGATCGGACCTGAAGCTTTCTTT; cdr3_aa: CASSLGGGIGPEAFF; d_call: -; v_call: TRBV5-6; j_call: TRBJ1-1; clone_size: -
cdr3_nt: TGTGCCAGCATTGAATCGACAGGACAGTACTATGGCTACACCTTC; cdr3_aa: CASIESTGQYYGYTF; d_call: -; v_call: TRBV6-2/TRBV6-3; j_call: TRBJ1-2; clone_size: -
cdr3_nt: TGCGCCAGCAGCCAAGCGTCAGGACTGTACCAAGAGACCCAGTACTTC; cdr3_aa: CASSQASGLYQETQYF; d_call: -; v_call: TRBV4-3; j_call: TRBJ2-5; clone_size: few
cdr3_nt: TGTGCCAGCAGGTCGAGAGGGACTGGCAATCAGCCCCAGCATTTT; cdr3_aa: CASRSRGTGNQPQHF; d_call: -; v_call: TRBV2; j_call: TRBJ1-5; clone_size: -
cdr3_nt: TGTGCCAGCAGCCAAGCGAGGGGAAGCTACACCTTC; cdr3_aa: CASSQARGSYTF; d_call: -; v_call: TRBV3-1; j_call: TRBJ1-2; clone_size: -
cdr3_nt: TGTGCCAGCAGCCCCGGGACTAGCGGGGGGCTCCTCTGGGGGACCCAGTACTTC; cdr3_aa: CASSPGTSGGLLWGTQYF; d_call: TRBD2; v_call: TRBV7-2; j_call: TRBJ2-5; clone_size: few
cdr3_nt: TGCAGTGCCACATCCGGAGGGGGACGCTCCTATAATTCACCCCTCCACTTT; cdr3_aa: CSATSGGGRSYNSPLHF; d_call: -; v_call: TRBV20-1; j_call: TRBJ1-6; clone_size: many
cdr3_nt: TGCAGCGTTGAGGGGTCGGGTGAGCAGTTCTTC; cdr3_aa: CSVEGSGEQFF; d_call: -; v_call: TRBV29-1; j_call: TRBJ2-1; clone_size: few
cdr3_nt: TGTGCCAGCAGTCCCGGACAGTACAATGAAAAACTGTTTTTT; cdr3_aa: CASSPGQYNEKLFF; d_call: -; v_call: TRBV27; j_call: TRBJ1-4; clone_size: many